This passage covers 11 T cell receptor beta chains from one sample sequenced in a study of blood T cell repertoires in COVID-19. Clones were sequenced by immunoSEQ multiplex PCR, and TCRdb holds only the in-frame ones, with some missing. Of about 29,000 clones listed, roughly 90% are singletons. Sample: peripheral blood. These receptors originate from a human donor in a cohort sampled during active COVID-19.

The chain employs TRBV29-1 and TRBJ1-5; TRBD1 matches at 11 bases. This CDR3 comprises 13 residues. The junction had 2 bases not matched to a gene; V was cut back by 4 bases and J by 6 bases. Germline-derived CDR1 and CDR2 are SQVTM and ANQGSEA. The CDR3 DNA sequence: TGCAGCGTTGTTGGGACAGGGGGTCAGCCCCAGCATTTT. Residues: CSVVGTGGQPQHF. Full variable domain (rest looked up from reference TRBV29-1 and TRBJ1-5): SAVISQKPSRDICQRGTSLTIQCQVDSQVTMMFWYRQQPGQSLTLIATANQGSEATYESGFVIDKFPISRPNLTFSTLTVSNMSPEDSSIYLCSVVGTGGQPQHFGDGTRLSIL.

The DNA for the CDR3 is TGTGCCAGCTCACCCCTCCGGGACATTCAAGAGACCCAGTACTTC. Its translation: CASSPLRDIQETQYF. The V and J genes are TRBV18 and TRBJ2-5; the D gene is possibly TRBD1 (6 bases). This CDR3 comprises 15 residues. Between the trimmed V and J ends, which lost 3 bases and 2 bases, there was a span of 13 bases. In germline, CDR1 is KGHSH, CDR2 LQKENI.

The CDR3 coding sequence is TGTGCCAGCAGCGCCACCTGGGGGCGGGTGGATAAGGGTGAGCAGTTCTTC. Amino acid sequence: CASSATWGRVDKGEQFF. The rearrangement uses TRBV9 and TRBJ2-1; TRBD1 might be the D (6 bases). Per the germline V gene, CDR1 is SGDLS and CDR2 is YYNGEE. The CDR3 has 17 amino acids. V shed 3 bases and J shed 9 bases, with 25 bases lying between them.

The chain has TRBV6-1 and TRBJ1-4; TRBD1 agrees at 9 bases. The germline V gene encodes CDR1 MNHNS and CDR2 SASEGT. The CDR3 totals 16 residues. Trimming cost V 6 bases and J 4 bases; bases outside gene matches: 9. The CDR3 DNA follows: TGTGCCAGCAGGGAACCAACAGGGGGCCTTAATGAAAAACTGTTTTTT. As protein: CASREPTGGLNEKLFF.

J is TRBJ1-4 and V is TRBV9, with 9 bases matching TRBD1. Germline trimming cut 2 bases from V and 7 bases from J; bases unmatched to any gene: 12. Germline CDR1 SGDLS, CDR2 YYNGEE. This CDR3 has 17 residues. The CDR3 reads CASSVSPSGTGLEKLFF. Here the CDR3 DNA reads TGTGCCAGCAGCGTCTCCCCGTCCGGGACAGGGCTTGAAAAACTGTTTTTT.

CDR3: CASTSNAGQGTYGYTF. The CDR3 region has the DNA TGCGCCAGCACATCTAACGCGGGACAGGGGACATATGGCTACACCTTC. The chain uses TRBV5-1 and TRBJ1-2, with TRBD1 matching over 10 bases. V lost 6 bases to trimming and J lost 5 bases; unmatched junction nucleotides: 13. The germline V gene encodes CDR1 SGHRS and CDR2 YFSETQ. The CDR3 totals 16 residues.

The chain is built from TRBV3-1 (or the pseudogene TRBV3-2) and TRBJ2-2, with 8 bases aligning to TRBD2. From germline, CDR1 is LGHDT and CDR2 YNNKEL (reference sequence). Trimming took 6 bases from V and 5 from J; bases not matched to a gene: 11. The CDR3 consists of 16 residues. CDR3 in amino acids: CASRARGGRHTGELFF. CDR3 DNA: TGTGCCAGCAGGGCCCGGGGGGGCCGTCATACCGGGGAGCTGTTTTTT.

This rearrangement joins TRBV9 to TRBJ2-6; 7 bases agree with TRBD1. Germline V gene lookup returns CDR1 SGDLS and CDR2 YYNGEE. V trimming: 2 bases; J trimming: 3 bases; junction bases outside the gene matches: 5. The CDR3 spans 16 residues. The CDR3 spells CASSVRQGGGANVLTF. The CDR3 DNA is TGTGCCAGCAGCGTGAGACAGGGTGGTGGGGCCAACGTCCTGACTTTC.

The V call is TRBV4-1, the J call TRBJ1-6, with D possibly being TRBD1 (5 bases). The CDR3 spans 15 residues. Trimming took 0 bases from V and 7 from J, leaving 10 bases between them. In germline, CDR1 is MGHRA, CDR2 YSYEKL. The CDR3 DNA reads TGCGCCAGCAGCCAAGAGCCGGGGGTCAATTCACCCCTCCACTTT. It is translated as CASSQEPGVNSPLHF.

The J gene is TRBJ2-7, the V gene TRBV19; possibly TRBD1 for D (5 bases). The CDR3 consists of 13 residues. With 2 bases removed from V and 5 bases from J, the gap between germline ends came to 10 bases. CDR1 is LNHDA and CDR2 is SQIVND in the germline V gene (reference sequence). CDR3 coding DNA: TGTGCCAGTAGTATATGGGGCAGGGACGAGCAGTACTTC. The encoded protein is CASSIWGRDEQYF.

This chain joins TRBV4-1 and TRBJ1-6; 9 bases are a match to TRBD1. Unmatched junction bases numbered 8, after V lost 2 bases and J lost 0 bases. This CDR3 region has 19 residues. Germline assignment: CDR1 MGHRA and CDR2 YSYEKL. This CDR3 reads CASSQRWTGDSSYNSPLHF. CDR3 DNA: TGCGCCAGCAGCCAAAGATGGACAGGGGACAGCTCCTATAATTCACCCCTCCACTTT.